Sequencing of this T cell receptor beta chain was carried out in a study of vaccination effects on CD4 cells after COVID-19. Under the ViraFEST assay, PBMC were stimulated with viral peptide pools so that antigen-specific CD4+ T cells expanded. Sequencing was performed afterwards. Investigators separated out CD4+ T cells once 10 days of culture had passed. PCR-confirmed SARS-CoV-2 infection occurred in the person between March and December 2020. BNT162b2 vaccine or mRNA-1273 vaccine was given to participants in two doses. A word on this clone: Its antigen is unidentified.

Profiled with immunoSEQ multiplex PCR; TCRdb holds only in-frame clones, not every one. Here the sample spans 14,000 or so clones, around three quarters being singletons. This TCR came from a human donor who had a prior SARS-CoV-2 infection. Specimen: CD4+ T cells from PBMCs cultured with HCoV-NL63 spike peptides, collected after COVID-19 vaccination.

CDR3 coding DNA: TGTGCCAGCAGTTTAGATCTGGGCGGGTCAGATACGCAGTATTTT. Protein product: CASSLDLGGSDTQYF. V is TRBV27 and J is TRBJ2-3, with a weak D call TRBD2 (5 bases). Germline V CDR1 and CDR2: MNHEY, SMNVEV (reference sequence). CDR3 size: 15 residues. V was trimmed by 2 bases and J by 4 bases, leaving 13 bases between them.